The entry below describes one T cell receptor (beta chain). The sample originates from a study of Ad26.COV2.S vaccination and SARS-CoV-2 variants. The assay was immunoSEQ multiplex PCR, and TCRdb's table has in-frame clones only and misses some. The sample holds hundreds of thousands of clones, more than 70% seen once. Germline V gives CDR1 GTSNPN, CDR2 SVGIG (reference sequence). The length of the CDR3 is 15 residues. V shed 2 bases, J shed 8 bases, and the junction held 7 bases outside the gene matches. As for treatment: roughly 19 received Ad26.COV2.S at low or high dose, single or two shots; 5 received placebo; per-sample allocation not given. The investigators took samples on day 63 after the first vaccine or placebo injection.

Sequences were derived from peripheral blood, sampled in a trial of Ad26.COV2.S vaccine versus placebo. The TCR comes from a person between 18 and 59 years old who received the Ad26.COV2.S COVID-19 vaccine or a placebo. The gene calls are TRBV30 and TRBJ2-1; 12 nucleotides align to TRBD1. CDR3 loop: CAWSYGTGGGDEQFF. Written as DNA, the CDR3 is TGTGCCTGGAGTTACGGGACAGGGGGCGGGGATGAGCAGTTCTTC.